Below, 3 T cell receptor beta chains from the same sample are listed, as sequenced in a study of T-cell reconstitution after alpha-beta-depleted transplantation in children. It was with unique molecular identifiers that the TCRbeta library was prepared. TCRdb reprocessed the PCR reads via MiXCR and lists one record per CDR3 protein. The sample consists of approximately 220,000 distinct CDR3 sequences, approximately 19% of them appearing once. The source was PBMCs, mostly from graft donor cells, collected 360 days after TCRalphabeta/CD19-depleted stem cell transplant. Receptors originate from a male patient aged 2-15 years who had a stem cell transplant for acute lymphoblastic leukemia, so the T cells may come from the graft donor.

This clonotype was recorded a few times. The chain has TRBV12-3 or TRBV12-4 and TRBJ2-2; TRBD1 agrees at 8 bases. This CDR3 has 14 residues. Unmatched junction bases numbered 8, after V lost 8 bases and J lost 6 bases. Here the CDR3 DNA reads TGTGCCAGCTTAGGGCAGGGGGCGGCCGGGGAGCTGTTTTTT. It encodes CASLGQGAAGELFF.

The gene calls are TRBV27 and TRBJ1-1; D is undetermined. V lost 5 bases to trimming and J lost 3 bases, with 7 bases between them. CDR3 size: 12 residues. The germline V gene has CDR1 MNHEY and CDR2 SMNVEV (reference sequence). The CDR3 region has the DNA TGTGCCAGCAGTCGGAGGGACACTGAAGCTTTCTTT. Translating it yields CASSRRDTEAFF.

The CDR3 protein is CSVAQFRSSGANVLTF. CDR3 DNA sequence: TGCAGCGTTGCGCAGTTTCGAAGCTCTGGGGCCAACGTCCTGACTTTC. The V call is TRBV29-1, the J call TRBJ2-6, with D unresolved. CDR1 and CDR2 (germline): SQVTM, ANQGSEA. The germline V and J ends were trimmed by 4 bases and 0 bases, with 13 bases remaining between them. CDR3 length: 16 amino acids.